The entry below gives a single TCR beta chain sequence along with its context. Its cognate antigen is unknown. To make TCR beta libraries, researchers used iRepertoire HTBI primers and Arm-PCR of CDR3 regions. TCRdb processed the multiplex PCR reads anew with MiXCR; each CDR3 protein has one entry. The table lists 400,000 to 500,000 distinct CDR3 sequences, about 17% of them singletons, with less than 30% in the top ten. These data belong to a study of regulatory T cells in long-lasting Graves disease. V was clipped by 0 bases and J by 8 bases, with 16 bases between them. This CDR3 has 14 residues. Germline CDR1 and CDR2: DFQATT and SNEGSKA (reference sequence). Time point: newly diagnosed GD, antithyroid drugs for less than 3 months. With RNA extracted from PBMCs as input, the TCR library was made. Study-wide results and limits: It was peripheral blood alone, not thyroid tissue, that was studied. Gene preferences differed: TRBV28, TRBJ1-2, TRBJ2-5 in persistent cases.

These same records also appear under a second study, on T cells in Graves' hyperthyroidism and ophthalmopathy. That report notes: Researchers defined stable Graves' hyperthyroidism as no ophthalmopathy progression within 18 months. Expanded thyroid clonotypes (above 0.001) were mostly also found in blood.

This chain links TRBV20-1 with TRBJ1-1; a weak D match, TRBD1 (6 bases). Source: peripheral blood mononuclear cells (PBMCs), taken at new diagnosis, from a patient treated with antithyroid drugs. The source is a woman aged 18-35 years with Graves disease. The CDR3 reads CSARDWRSTGEAFF. The CDR3 nucleotides are TGCAGTGCTAGAGATTGGCGCTCGACAGGCGAAGCTTTCTTT.